A single sample gave rise to the 8 T cell receptor beta chains below, sequenced in a study of blood T cell repertoires in COVID-19. Generated by immunoSEQ multiplex PCR, the TCRdb table keeps only in-frame clones and is missing some. The sample lists about half a million clones; 89% were seen once. Sequencing was carried out using peripheral blood. These receptors were collected from a man between 18 and 29 years old with COVID-19, enrolled during active disease.

The chain employs TRBV5-8 and TRBJ1-1; perhaps TRBD1 as D (6 bases). Trimming pared 2 bases from V and 7 bases from J, leaving 9 bases between. CDR3 length: 12 amino acids. The germline V gene has CDR1 SGHTS and CDR2 YDEGEE. CDR3 sequence: CASSFTQGEAFF. Here the CDR3 DNA reads TGTGCCAGCAGCTTCACACAGGGTGAAGCTTTCTTT.

This clone was counted between two and nine times. The V and J genes are TRBV19 and TRBJ2-5; 7 nucleotides match TRBD1. V shed 7 bases and J 5 bases; nucleotides not matched to a gene: 10. This CDR3 contains 14 residues. The germline CDR1 and CDR2 sequences are LNHDA and SQIVND (reference sequence). The CDR3 bases are TGTGCCAGTAACCCGACAGGGAGCGGCGAGACCCAGTACTTC. Its translation: CASNPTGSGETQYF.

Remarks on this clone: Other DNA sequences from this sample encode an identical CDR3 as well. The V call is TRBV7-9, the J call TRBJ1-1, with D unresolved. Trimming shortened V by 3 bases and J by 1 base, and 6 bases separated the two germline ends. CDR1 and CDR2 (germline): SEHNR, FQNEAQ (reference sequence). There are 13 residues in the CDR3. The CDR3 sequence: CASSLEANTEAFF. The CDR3 nucleotides read TGTGCCAGCAGCTTGGAGGCGAACACTGAAGCTTTCTTT.

The chain joins TRBV9 to TRBJ2-3, with D uncertain. V dropped 3 bases and J dropped 0 bases, with 8 bases sitting between them. The CDR3 covers 14 residues. From germline, CDR1 is SGDLS and CDR2 YYNGEE. The CDR3 nucleotides read TGTGCCAGCAGCGAGACCGGGAGCACAGATACGCAGTATTTT. Protein sequence: CASSETGSTDTQYF.

This clone was seen only a few times. The V gene is TRBV4-1, the J gene TRBJ1-2, with 8 bases identical to TRBD1. Trimming removed 0 bases from V and 7 bases from J; junction bases left unmatched: 4. This CDR3 is 14 amino acids long. Per the germline V gene, CDR1 is MGHRA and CDR2 is YSYEKL. CDR3 loop: CASSQDQGATGYTF. The CDR3, as DNA: TGCGCCAGCAGCCAAGACCAGGGGGCAACTGGCTACACCTTC.

Comment on this clone: The sample holds other DNA sequences that translate to the same CDR3. The chain has TRBV30 and TRBJ1-3; maybe TRBD1 (5 bases). Germline V gene sequence: CDR1 GTSNPN, CDR2 SVGIG (reference sequence). With 0 bases removed from V and 1 base from J, the gap between germline ends came to 7 bases. The CDR3 spans 14 residues. The CDR3 DNA reads as TGTGCCTGGAGTGTCGGGGGGTCTGGAAACACCATATATTTT. Amino acid sequence: CAWSVGGSGNTIYF.

The chain links TRBV20-1 to TRBJ1-5; 9 bases match TRBD1. CDR1 and CDR2 (germline): DFQATT, SNEGSKA (reference sequence). V was clipped by 3 bases and J by 1 base; unmatched bases: 4. This CDR3 comprises 15 residues. In nucleotides, the CDR3 is TGCAGTGCTAGTTCCGGGACAGGGAGCAATCAGCCCCAGCATTTT. Translation gives CSASSGTGSNQPQHF.

The CDR3 spells CASSPPAGAVGTEAFF. Here the CDR3 DNA reads TGTGCCAGCTCACCACCGGCTGGGGCGGTTGGCACTGAAGCTTTCTTT. The V and J genes are TRBV18 and TRBJ1-1; D perhaps matches TRBD1 (5 bases). V was shortened by 0 bases and J by 4 bases, with 15 bases between the two germline ends. CDR1 and CDR2 from the germline V gene are KGHSH and LQKENI. The CDR3 is 16 amino acids.